This TCR beta chain comes out of a study of Ad26.COV2.S vaccination and SARS-CoV-2 variants. Study overall: Each vaccinee took Ad26.COV2.S intramuscularly, once or twice 56 days apart.

Sequencing used immunoSEQ multiplex PCR; TCRdb keeps in-frame clones, though not all of them. The sample includes 500,000 or so clones, roughly 85% of them seen just once. Treatment here: 15 to 20 received Ad26.COV2.S at low or high dose, single or two shots; about five received placebo; per-sample allocation not given. Vaccine and placebo recipients were sampled on day 63 after the first injection. Within Boston, the person who donated was an adult of 18-55 years. This vaccine is an Ad26 vector that expresses the Wuhan-strain SARS-CoV-2 spike. The CDR3 loop spans 14 amino acids. J lost 9 bases, V lost 3 bases, and 6 bases had no gene match. Germline CDR1 and CDR2: SGHNT and YENEEA. Study-level results: Measurements of TCR breadth and depth may have given underestimates of the total T cell responses.

Turning to this clone: The antigen is undetermined.

The TCR comes from a person between 18 and 59 years old who received the Ad26.COV2.S COVID-19 vaccine or a placebo. Source: peripheral blood, taken in a trial of Ad26.COV2.S vaccine versus placebo. The chain combines TRBV11-3 with TRBJ2-1; 9 bases align to TRBD2. The CDR3 loop reads CASSFSGRGTEQFF. CDR3 DNA: TGTGCCAGCAGCTTTAGCGGGAGAGGCACTGAGCAGTTCTTC.